The present T cell receptor (beta chain) was sequenced within a study of T-cell reconstitution after alpha-beta-depleted transplantation in children. This clonotype was seen only once. Preparation of the TCRbeta library was carried out with unique molecular identifiers. Each CDR3 protein gets one entry after TCRdb re-called the PCR reads with MiXCR. The table includes over 150,000 distinct CDR3 sequences, about 6.8% detected once. V lost 5 bases and J 0 bases, leaving 17 bases between the germline ends. CDR1 is MNHEY and CDR2 is SMNVEV in the germline V gene (reference sequence). The CDR3 runs 17 residues.

The rearrangement joins TRBV27 to TRBJ1-5; D remains ambiguous. The sequence came from a human donor who donated a stem cell graft to a child with Wiskott-Aldrich syndrome. This specimen consisted of PBMCs from the stem cell graft donor, obtained from the stem cell graft. In nucleotides, the CDR3 is TGTGCCAGCAGTCCTTCGGCGGTAGGACGTAGCAATCAGCCCCAGCATTTT. Protein product: CASSPSAVGRSNQPQHF.